These 31 T cell receptor beta chains were all obtained from the same sample, sequenced in a study of radiation and T cells in renal cell carcinoma. Time point defined: baseline pretreatment blood. Treatment described: 15 Gy SBRT to primary tumor, nephrectomy 4 weeks later. The assay was immunoSEQ multiplex PCR, and TCRdb's table has in-frame clones only and misses some. The repertoire holds more than 75,000 clones, 70% to 85% seen once, with more than 5.5% in the top ten. The sample here was blood, taken from a patient whose treatment included radiotherapy and nephrectomy. The origin of the receptors is a man between 60 and 75 years old with renal cell carcinoma.

This clone was detected only once. The chain carries TRBV14 and TRBJ1-4; possible D gene TRBD1, 6 bases. Germline lookup yields CDR1 SGHDN and CDR2 FVKESK. Trimming shortened V by 3 bases and J by 4 bases, and 12 bases separated the two germline ends. CDR3 length: 15 residues. CDR3 coding DNA: TGTGCCAGCAGCCACTCGGGACACCATAATGAAAAACTGTTTTTT. Its translation: CASSHSGHHNEKLFF.

The CDR3 is CASSLTGGPQETQYF. In DNA form, the CDR3 reads TGTGCCAGCAGCTTAACAGGGGGGCCACAAGAGACCCAGTACTTC. The chain carries TRBV7-3 and TRBJ2-5, with D perhaps matching TRBD1 or TRBD2 (6 bases each). V lost 0 bases to trimming and J lost 2 bases, with 10 bases between them. This CDR3 is built from 15 residues. Germline V CDR1 and CDR2: SGHTA, FQGTGA.

The CDR3 DNA sequence: TGTGCCAGCAGTGTGGGGCTAGCGGGAGGAATGAATGAGCAGTTCTTC. This encodes CASSVGLAGGMNEQFF. This sequence joins TRBV2 and TRBJ2-1, with 11 positions matching TRBD2. Germline V lookup: CDR1 SNHLY, CDR2 FYNNEI. This CDR3 comprises 16 residues. V lost 4 bases to trimming and J lost 7 bases; unmatched junction nucleotides: 9. The full variable domain, completed using reference TRBV2 and TRBJ2-1, is EPEVTQTPSHQVTQMGQEVILRCVPISNHLYFYWYRQILGQKVEFLVSFYNNEISEKSEIFDDQFSVERPDGSNFTLKIRSTKLEDSAMYFCASSVGLAGGMNEQFFGPGTRLTVL.

The CDR3 sequence: CASSYGTGLNYGYTF. The CDR3 DNA sequence: TGTGCCAGCAGTTACGGGACAGGGTTGAACTATGGCTACACCTTC. The genes are TRBV6-5 and TRBJ1-2, with 9 nucleotides matching TRBD1. The ends lost 2 bases at V and 2 bases at J; junction bases unmatched: 3. The CDR3 contains 15 residues. Germline V gene lookup returns CDR1 MNHEY and CDR2 SVGAGI.

The chain has TRBV19 and TRBJ1-1; TRBD1 might be the D (5 bases). The CDR3 sequence is 14 residues long. Germline V gene data show CDR1 as LNHDA and CDR2 as SQIVND (reference sequence). With 6 bases removed from V and 10 bases from J, the gap between germline ends came to 21 bases. The CDR3, as DNA: TGTGCCAGTAGGCCTACTTCGGGGGAGGCAGCAGCTTTCTTT. It specifies CASRPTSGEAAAFF. The full variable domain, rest sourced from reference TRBV19 and TRBJ1-1, is DGGITQSPKYLFRKEGQNVTLSCEQNLNHDAMYWYRQDPGQGLRLIYYSQIVNDFQKGDIAEGYSVSREKKESFPLTVTSAQKNPTAFYLCASRPTSGEAAAFFGQGTRLTVV.

This clone was counted a few times. In the same sample, other DNA sequences code for this CDR3. The V call is TRBV19, the J call TRBJ2-3, with TRBD1 as a possible D gene (5 bases). CDR1 is LNHDA and CDR2 is SQIVND in the germline V gene (reference sequence). The CDR3 extends over 13 amino acids. Trimming removed 6 bases from V and 1 base from J, with 8 bases in between. CDR3 loop: CASRTAGTDTQYF. The CDR3 DNA follows: TGTGCCAGTAGGACAGCAGGCACAGATACGCAGTATTTT.

The J gene is TRBJ2-7, the V gene TRBV5-1, with 10 bases that match TRBD2. The CDR3 consists of 16 residues. V lost 0 bases, J lost 2 bases, and 5 bases stayed unmatched. Germline assignment: CDR1 SGHRS and CDR2 YFSETQ. Here the CDR3 reads CASSLVRAGGTYEQYF. As DNA, the CDR3 is TGCGCCAGCAGCTTGGTACGAGCGGGGGGGACCTACGAGCAGTACTTC.

The chain combines TRBV4-1 with TRBJ2-3; D tentatively reads TRBD1 or TRBD2 (5 bases each). This CDR3 comprises 15 residues. Germline-derived CDR1 and CDR2 are MGHRA and YSYEKL. Trimming took off 6 bases at V and 4 bases at J, with 17 bases between the two ends. The CDR3 bases are TGCGCCAGCAGGAAGGTAGGGGACCTCCCAGATACGCAGTATTTT. This gives the protein CASRKVGDLPDTQYF.

This clone was seen a handful of times. This chain connects TRBV5-1 to TRBJ1-1; no firm D call. V lost 4 bases and J lost 1, with 8 bases in between. CDR3 size: 13 residues. Germline CDR1 reads SGHRS; CDR2 reads YFSETQ. CDR3 region: CASSGLQNTEAFF. The DNA for the CDR3 is TGCGCCAGCAGCGGACTACAGAACACTGAAGCTTTCTTT. The full variable domain, rest sourced from reference TRBV5-1 and TRBJ1-1, is KAGVTQTPRYLIKTRGQQVTLSCSPISGHRSVSWYQQTPGQGLQFLFEYFSETQRNKGNFPGRFSGRQFSNSRSEMNVSTLELGDSALYLCASSGLQNTEAFFGQGTRLTVV.

The rearrangement uses TRBV6-1 and TRBJ1-1; 10 bases line up with TRBD1. Germline V CDR1 and CDR2: MNHNS, SASEGT. The V segment lost 5 bases and the J segment 7 bases; nucleotides outside the gene matches: 10. This CDR3 contains 15 residues. The CDR3 protein is CASSPRGTGANEAFF. In nucleotides, the CDR3 is TGTGCCAGCAGTCCCCGGGGGACAGGGGCTAATGAAGCTTTCTTT.

V and J are TRBV7-8 and TRBJ2-7, with D perhaps matching TRBD1 (5 bases). CDR1 is SGHVS, CDR2 FQNEAQ, per germline. This CDR3 region has 12 residues. Trimming left V 0 bases short and J 5 bases short, with 5 bases between. CDR3 loop: CASSLARDEQYF. The CDR3 bases are TGTGCCAGCAGCTTAGCCAGGGACGAGCAGTACTTC.

The CDR3: CASSVASGRAAGGTDTQYF. In DNA form, the CDR3 reads TGTGCCAGCAGCGTCGCTAGCGGGAGGGCCGCGGGTGGCACAGATACGCAGTATTTT. The chain joins TRBV9 to TRBJ2-3; 12 bases map to TRBD2. Losses at the gene ends were 2 bases for V and 1 base for J; bases not matched to a gene: 11. CDR3 length: 19 amino acids. Germline V gene data show CDR1 as SGDLS and CDR2 as YYNGEE.

The table lists this clone with a few counts. This chain links TRBV7-9 with TRBJ2-5; 9 positions match TRBD1. The V segment lost 2 bases and the J segment 4 bases; nucleotides outside the gene matches: 2. CDR3 length: 14 residues. Germline CDR1 reads SEHNR; CDR2 reads FQNEAQ (reference sequence). The CDR3 spells CASSLMGQGETQYF. In DNA form, the CDR3 reads TGTGCCAGCAGCTTAATGGGACAGGGAGAGACCCAGTACTTC.

This clone came up once. This chain joins TRBV19 and TRBJ2-1; 9 bases agree with TRBD2. The trim removed 3 bases at V and 9 bases at J, leaving 6 bases unmatched. Per germline, CDR1 LNHDA and CDR2 SQIVND (reference sequence). This CDR3 spans 14 amino acids. DNA of the CDR3: TGTGCCAGTAGTATGGGGATAGCGGGAGTTGAGCAGTTCTTC. Translation gives CASSMGIAGVEQFF.

The gene calls are TRBV6-1 and TRBJ1-1; D unresolved. The germline gives CDR1 MNHNS, CDR2 SASEGT. V was pared by 4 bases and J by 4 bases, with 13 bases between. The CDR3 sequence is 14 residues long. This chain's CDR3 is CASSATSGSTEAFF. The DNA of the CDR3 is TGTGCCAGCAGTGCAACCTCGGGGAGCACTGAAGCTTTCTTT.

The J gene is TRBJ2-5, the V gene TRBV30; D is unclear. V dropped 4 bases and J dropped 5 bases, with 14 bases sitting between them. There are 13 residues in the CDR3. Germline CDR1 and CDR2: GTSNPN and SVGIG (reference sequence). The CDR3, as DNA: TGTGCCTGGAAGGCAAGGCCTCTGGAGACCCAGTACTTC. It specifies CAWKARPLETQYF.

This clone appeared a single time. The rearrangement links TRBV2 to TRBJ2-5, with D uncertain. Germline V gene lookup returns CDR1 SNHLY and CDR2 FYNNEI. The ends were cut back, 3 bases at V and 1 base at J, with 9 bases in the middle. This CDR3 comprises 14 residues. The CDR3 sequence: CASSDGVGQETQYF. The DNA of the CDR3 is TGTGCCAGCAGTGACGGCGTCGGCCAAGAGACCCAGTACTTC.

The chain combines TRBV5-1 with TRBJ2-7; 12 nucleotides match TRBD2. Germline V lookup: CDR1 SGHRS, CDR2 YFSETQ. With V trimmed by 4 bases and J by 4 bases, 9 bases remained unmatched. This CDR3 is 16 amino acids long. The CDR3 is CASSVDTSGRIYEQYF. In nucleotides, the CDR3 is TGCGCCAGCAGCGTCGATACTAGCGGGAGGATATACGAGCAGTACTTC.

V usage is TRBV5-5 and J usage is TRBJ2-5; 9 bases are shared with TRBD2. Trimming took 4 bases from V and 5 from J; bases not matched to a gene: 9. CDR3 length equals 15 residues. Germline lookup yields CDR1 SGHKS and CDR2 YYEKEE (reference sequence). The CDR3 protein is CASSPISLAGETQYF. The CDR3 DNA follows: TGTGCCAGCAGCCCCATCTCACTAGCGGGCGAGACCCAGTACTTC.

This clone was detected only once. The chain is built from TRBV9 and TRBJ2-7; TRBD1 agrees at 9 bases. V lost 0 bases and J lost 4; bases outside the gene matches: 5. This CDR3 is 15 amino acids long. Germline loops: CDR1 SGDLS, CDR2 YYNGEE. The CDR3 loop reads CASSVEGTGSYEQYF. Here the CDR3 DNA reads TGTGCCAGCAGCGTAGAAGGGACAGGGTCATACGAGCAGTACTTC.

The chain is built from TRBV2 and TRBJ2-3; the D call may be TRBD1 or TRBD2 (6 bases each). CDR1 is SNHLY and CDR2 is FYNNEI in the germline V gene. The CDR3 length is 14 residues. Trimming left V 3 bases short and J 2 bases short, with 9 bases between. The CDR3 here is CASSDGGLTDTQYF. Here the CDR3 DNA reads TGTGCCAGCAGTGATGGGGGGCTCACAGATACGCAGTATTTT.

The chain recombines TRBV19 with TRBJ2-5; 8 bases fit TRBD1. CDR1 is LNHDA, CDR2 SQIVND, per germline (reference sequence). Unmatched junction bases numbered 6, after V lost 7 bases and J lost 5 bases. This CDR3 is 13 amino acids long. DNA for the CDR3: TGTGCCAGTACCGACAGGGGCAGGGAGACCCAGTACTTC. It yields the protein CASTDRGRETQYF.

This clone was detected only once. This chain links TRBV11-3 with TRBJ2-1, with 12 bases fitting TRBD2. Per the germline V gene, CDR1 is SGHNT and CDR2 is YENEEA. The length of the CDR3 is 16 residues. The V gene end was trimmed by 4 bases and the J gene end by 10 bases; junction bases not matched to a gene: 11. CDR3 loop: CASSSRTSGDNPEQFF. Written as DNA, the CDR3 is TGTGCCAGCAGCTCTAGGACTAGCGGGGATAACCCCGAGCAGTTCTTC. Supplemented by reference TRBV11-3 and TRBJ2-1, the full variable domain reads EAGVVQSPRYKIIEKKQPVAFWCNPISGHNTLYWYLQNLGQGPELLIRYENEEAVDDSQLPKDRFSAERLKGVDSTLKIQPAELGDSAVYLCASSSRTSGDNPEQFFGPGTRLTVL.

This sequence joins TRBV6-5 and TRBJ2-2; D may be TRBD2 (6 bases). The germline CDR1 and CDR2 sequences are MNHEY and SVGAGI. CDR3 length: 13 residues. Between the trimmed V and J ends, which lost 6 bases and 7 bases, there was a span of 12 bases. The CDR3 is CASSPTSRGELFF. The CDR3 DNA follows: TGTGCCAGCAGCCCGACTAGTCGCGGGGAGCTGTTTTTT.

This chain joins TRBV15 and TRBJ2-7; maybe TRBD2 (6 bases). The CDR3 contains 15 residues. Germline CDR1 LNHNV, CDR2 YYDKDF (reference sequence). V was cut by 1 base and J by 2 bases, with 12 bases left in between. The chain's CDR3 is CATSRASRGTYEQYF. As DNA, the CDR3 is TGTGCCACCAGCAGAGCCTCGCGGGGCACCTACGAGCAGTACTTC. Full variable domain (rest looked up from reference TRBV15 and TRBJ2-7): DAMVIQNPRYQVTQFGKPVTLSCSQTLNHNVMYWYQQKSSQAPKLLFHYYDKDFNNEADTPDNFQSRRPNTSFCFLDIRSPGLGDTAMYLCATSRASRGTYEQYFGPGTRLTVT.

This chain connects TRBV5-4 to TRBJ2-1; tentatively, D is TRBD2 (5 bases). With 4 bases removed from V and 6 bases from J, the gap between germline ends came to 17 bases. Germline V gene data show CDR1 as SGHNT and CDR2 as YYREEE (reference sequence). This CDR3 comprises 15 residues. The chain's CDR3 is CASSRSSSISNEQFF. The DNA for the CDR3 is TGTGCCAGCAGCCGGTCGTCTAGCATCAGCAATGAGCAGTTCTTC.

This clone has only one observation. This chain connects TRBV6-5 to TRBJ2-1; 9 nucleotides align to TRBD1. From germline, CDR1 is MNHEY and CDR2 SVGAGI. The CDR3 length is 15 residues. Germline trimming cut 5 bases from V and 7 bases from J; bases unmatched to any gene: 9. The CDR3, as DNA: TGTGCCAGCAGTCGGGACAGGGCGTTAATAAATGAGCAGTTCTTC. As protein: CASSRDRALINEQFF.

This clone turned up a few times. The chain's CDR3 is CASSARENTYNEQFF. As DNA, the CDR3 is TGTGCCAGCAGTGCCAGGGAGAACACCTACAATGAGCAGTTCTTC. The chain is built from TRBV25-1 and TRBJ2-1; D could derive from TRBD1 or TRBD2 (5 bases each). The CDR3 length is 15 residues. Trimming took 4 bases from V and 2 from J, leaving 12 bases between them. CDR1 and CDR2 from the germline V gene are MGHDK and SYGVNS.

This chain joins TRBV5-5 and TRBJ2-1; no clear D. The CDR3 has 14 amino acids. Germline CDR1 is SGHKS and CDR2 is YYEKEE (reference sequence). V dropped 1 base and J dropped 0 bases, with 5 bases sitting between them. CDR3 region: CASSLLSSYNEQFF. Here the CDR3 DNA reads TGTGCCAGCAGCTTGCTCAGCTCCTACAATGAGCAGTTCTTC. The whole variable domain, filled in from reference TRBV5-5 and TRBJ2-1, reads DAGVTQSPTHLIKTRGQQVTLRCSPISGHKSVSWYQQVLGQGPQFIFQYYEKEERGRGNFPDRFSARQFPNYSSELNVNALLLGDSALYLCASSLLSSYNEQFFGPGTRLTVL.

The chain combines TRBV28 with TRBJ1-2; D possibly corresponds to TRBD1 (6 bases). The CDR3 loop spans 15 amino acids. The ends were cut back, 8 bases at V and 4 bases at J, with 20 bases in the middle. CDR1 is MDHEN, CDR2 SYDVKM, per germline. CDR3 sequence (DNA): TGTGCCAGCCTACTTGGGGGGGCGAGCTCCTATGGCTACACCTTC. It is translated as CASLLGGASSYGYTF.

The chain recombines TRBV7-2 with TRBJ2-7; the D gene is possibly TRBD2 (5 bases). Germline CDR1 is SGHTA and CDR2 is FQGNSA. This CDR3 spans 15 amino acids. The germline V and J ends were trimmed by 3 bases and 2 bases, with 14 bases remaining between them. CDR3 region: CASSFLGLDPYEQYF. CDR3 DNA: TGTGCCAGCAGCTTCCTAGGACTGGATCCCTACGAGCAGTACTTC.